This T cell receptor (beta chain) derives from a study of identifying expanded T cells in peripheral blood. Broader study findings: Differentially abundant clones: roughly 1.2 between replicates, about 16 at about two weeks, 19 at four. Approximately two-week clone count variance significantly increased as total template count grew.

Only in-frame clones appear in the TCRdb table, and some are missing; sequencing was by immunoSEQ multiplex PCR. The sample yields about 78,000 clones, roughly 91% seen once. No infections or other immune events were documented during collection. On this clone: Its antigen is currently unknown.

The source is a person aged 18 to 75 in good health. Sequenced material: blood.

The DNA of the CDR3 is TGCGCCAGCAGCCAAGTAATCGCAGCAAGCTCTGGAAACACCATATATTTT. Amino acid sequence: CASSQVIAASSGNTIYF. V usage is TRBV4-1 and J usage is TRBJ1-3; D remains ambiguous. Trimming shortened V by 1 base and J by 0 bases, and 13 bases separated the two germline ends. This CDR3 spans 17 amino acids. CDR1 and CDR2 (germline): MGHRA, YSYEKL.